This T cell receptor beta chain stems from a study of blood T cell repertoires in COVID-19. Repertoires were generated with immunoSEQ multiplex PCR, while TCRdb's copy carries only in-frame clones and drops some. The sample lists approximately 200,000 clones; 82% were seen once. The sample was PBMCs or T cells enriched from blood (not recorded which). The TCR originated in a man aged 40-49 years who had recovered from COVID-19.

CDR3 in amino acids: CASSSQGGNEKLFF. In DNA form, the CDR3 reads TGTGCCAGCAGTTCACAGGGAGGGAATGAAAAACTGTTTTTT. This chain uses TRBV28 with TRBJ1-4, with D perhaps matching TRBD1 (6 bases). The CDR3 loop spans 14 amino acids. Between the trimmed V and J ends, which lost 4 bases and 5 bases, there was a span of 11 bases. The germline V gene encodes CDR1 MDHEN and CDR2 SYDVKM.